The 4 T cell receptor beta chains below all came from one sample that was sequenced in a study of identical twins. Each CDR3 protein gets one entry after TCRdb re-called the 5' RACE reads with MiXCR. The sample consists of 540,000 or so distinct CDR3 sequences, 20% to 25% of them appearing once. These data are also associated with another study on yellow fever vaccine responses in identical twins.

Sequencing was done on a sample of CD4+ T cells sorted from blood. Receptors originate from a woman under 30 in good health.

This chain links TRBV12-3 or TRBV12-4 with TRBJ1-5; no reliable D call. The CDR3 is 13 residues long. Trimming cost V 3 bases and J 5 bases, with 8 bases left between them. CDR3 DNA sequence: TGTGCCAGCAGTTTTGACGGGCATCAGCCCCAGCATTTT. Translated: CASSFDGHQPQHF.

This clonotype was seen a handful of times. This rearrangement joins TRBV24-1 to TRBJ2-1, with 9 bases fitting TRBD2. Germline CDR1 KGHDR, CDR2 SFDVKD. With V trimmed by 7 bases and J by 3 bases, 9 bases remained unmatched. This CDR3 is built from 16 residues. The CDR3 region has the DNA TGTGCCACCAGGAGGGGTGGCGGGGGGGACTACAATGAGCAGTTCTTC. It translates to CATRRGGGGDYNEQFF.

This clonotype was detected a few times. The rearrangement links TRBV12-3 or TRBV12-4 to TRBJ2-7; possibly TRBD1 or TRBD2 for D (5 bases each). The length of the CDR3 is 16 residues. V lost 2 bases and J lost 5, with 19 bases in between. CDR3 sequence (DNA): TGTGCCAGCAGTTTAAGTTTCAGGGACCGAGCCCACGAGCAGTACGTC. Its translation: CASSLSFRDRAHEQYV.

The sample holds a few counts of this clonotype. The chain joins TRBV12-3 or TRBV12-4 to TRBJ1-4, with D possibly matching TRBD1 (5 bases). This CDR3 spans 14 amino acids. The V end was cut by 9 bases, the J end by 7 bases, with 18 bases between. As DNA, the CDR3 is TGTGCCAGTAGAGTGGGGGTGTCAGTTGAAAAACTGTTTTTT. It yields the protein CASRVGVSVEKLFF.